This T cell receptor beta chain was sequenced in a study of blood T cell repertoires in COVID-19. In the study overall: COVID-19 samples collected from the United States, Italy and Spain covered acute and convalescent phases.

Original methodology: Researchers report that nucleated cell counts were estimated from reference gene primer amplification. Profiling relied on immunoSEQ multiplex PCR, and the TCRdb table lists in-frame clones only, not all of them. V and J calls and clone size come straight from that table; D and trimming were deduced from the DNA. The sample has almost 200,000 clones; 70% to 90% are singletons. Recovery among Cohort 3 donors was established by two negative PCRs, clearance, or symptom resolution. Germline assignment: CDR1 SGDLS and CDR2 YYNGEE. V lost 3 bases to trimming and J lost 2 bases, with 17 bases between them. The CDR3 extends over 16 amino acids.

This TCR came from a woman under 30 who had recovered from COVID-19. J is TRBJ1-2 and V is TRBV9, with D unclear. The sequenced sample was PBMCs or T cells enriched from blood (not recorded which). CDR3 bases: TGTGCCAGCAGCGAAGCCCCCAACCGGGAGAACTATGGCTACACCTTC. Amino acids: CASSEAPNRENYGYTF.